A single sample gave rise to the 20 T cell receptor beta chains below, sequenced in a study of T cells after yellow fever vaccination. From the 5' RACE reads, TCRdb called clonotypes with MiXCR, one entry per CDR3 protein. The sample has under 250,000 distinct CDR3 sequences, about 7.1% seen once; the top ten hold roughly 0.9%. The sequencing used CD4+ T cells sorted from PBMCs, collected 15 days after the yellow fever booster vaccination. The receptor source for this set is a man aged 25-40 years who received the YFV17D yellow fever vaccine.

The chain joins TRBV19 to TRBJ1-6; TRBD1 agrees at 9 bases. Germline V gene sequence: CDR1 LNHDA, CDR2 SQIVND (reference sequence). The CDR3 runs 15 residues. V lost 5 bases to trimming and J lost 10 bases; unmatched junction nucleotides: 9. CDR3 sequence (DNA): TGTGCCAGTAGTGACACCGGGACAGGGTGGTCACCCCTCCACTTT. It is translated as CASSDTGTGWSPLHF.

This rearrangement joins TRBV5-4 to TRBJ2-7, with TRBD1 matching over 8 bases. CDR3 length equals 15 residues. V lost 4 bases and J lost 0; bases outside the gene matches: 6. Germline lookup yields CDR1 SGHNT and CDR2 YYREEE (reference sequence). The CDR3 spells CASSGRTGSSYEQYF. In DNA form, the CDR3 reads TGTGCCAGCAGCGGACGGACAGGGTCCTCCTACGAGCAGTACTTC.

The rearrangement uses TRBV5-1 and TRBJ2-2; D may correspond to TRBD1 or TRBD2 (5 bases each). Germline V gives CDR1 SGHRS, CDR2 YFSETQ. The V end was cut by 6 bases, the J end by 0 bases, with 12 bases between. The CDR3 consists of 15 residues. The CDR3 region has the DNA TGCGCCAGCACCCTCCGGGGCGCGAACACCGGGGAGCTGTTTTTT. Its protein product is CASTLRGANTGELFF. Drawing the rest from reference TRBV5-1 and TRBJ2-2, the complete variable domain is KAGVTQTPRYLIKTRGQQVTLSCSPISGHRSVSWYQQTPGQGLQFLFEYFSETQRNKGNFPGRFSGRQFSNSRSEMNVSTLELGDSALYLCASTLRGANTGELFFGEGSRLTVL.

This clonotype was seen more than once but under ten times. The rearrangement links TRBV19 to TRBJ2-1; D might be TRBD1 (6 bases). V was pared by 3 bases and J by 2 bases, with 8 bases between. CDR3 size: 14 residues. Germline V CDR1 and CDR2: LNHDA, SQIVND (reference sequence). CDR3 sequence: CASSMRGTYNEQFF. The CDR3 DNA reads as TGTGCCAGTAGTATGAGGGGGACCTACAATGAGCAGTTCTTC.

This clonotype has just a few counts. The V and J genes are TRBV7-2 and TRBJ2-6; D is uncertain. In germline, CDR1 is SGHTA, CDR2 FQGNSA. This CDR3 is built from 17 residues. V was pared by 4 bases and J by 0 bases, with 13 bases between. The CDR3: CASSSLRWLSGANVLTF. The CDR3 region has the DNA TGTGCCAGCAGCTCACTTCGCTGGCTCTCTGGGGCCAACGTCCTGACTTTC.

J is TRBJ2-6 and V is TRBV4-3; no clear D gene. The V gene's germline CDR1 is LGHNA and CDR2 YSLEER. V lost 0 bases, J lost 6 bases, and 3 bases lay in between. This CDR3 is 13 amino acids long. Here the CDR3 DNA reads TGCGCCAGCAGCCAAGAGGTGGCCAACGTCCTGACTTTC. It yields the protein CASSQEVANVLTF.

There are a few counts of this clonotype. CDR3 loop: CASSPGQGVSPLHF. The DNA for the CDR3 is TGTGCCAGCAGCCCCGGACAGGGGGTTTCACCCCTCCACTTT. The rearrangement uses TRBV7-2 and TRBJ1-6; 10 positions match TRBD1. Germline V gives CDR1 SGHTA, CDR2 FQGNSA. This CDR3 has 14 amino acids. Unmatched junction bases numbered 4, after V lost 5 bases and J lost 9 bases.

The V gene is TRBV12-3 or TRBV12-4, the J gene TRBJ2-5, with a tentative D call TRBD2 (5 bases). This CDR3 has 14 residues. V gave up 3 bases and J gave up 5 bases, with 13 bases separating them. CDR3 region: CASSFERAWETQYF. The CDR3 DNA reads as TGTGCCAGCAGTTTTGAGAGGGCCTGGGAGACCCAGTACTTC.

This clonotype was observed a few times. The CDR3 spells CASSLQQATGELFF. The CDR3 DNA sequence: TGTGCCAGCAGCCTTCAGCAGGCCACCGGGGAGCTGTTTTTT. This chain joins TRBV5-5 and TRBJ2-2, with D unresolved. There are 14 residues in the CDR3. The V and J ends lost 4 bases and 4 bases respectively, with 11 bases between them. Germline V gene sequence: CDR1 SGHKS, CDR2 YYEKEE (reference sequence).

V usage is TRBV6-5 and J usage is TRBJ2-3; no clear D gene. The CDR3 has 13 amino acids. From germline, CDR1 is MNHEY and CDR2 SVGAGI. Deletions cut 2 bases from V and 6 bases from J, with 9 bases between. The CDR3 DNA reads TGTGCCAGCAGTTACCTCTTAGCCGATACGCAGTATTTT. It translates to CASSYLLADTQYF.

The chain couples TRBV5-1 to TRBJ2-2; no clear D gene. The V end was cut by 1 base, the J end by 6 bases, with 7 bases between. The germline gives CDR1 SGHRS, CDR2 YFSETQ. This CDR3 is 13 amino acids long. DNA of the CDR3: TGCGCCAGCAGCTTGAGTGAGGCCGGGGAGCTGTTTTTT. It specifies CASSLSEAGELFF.

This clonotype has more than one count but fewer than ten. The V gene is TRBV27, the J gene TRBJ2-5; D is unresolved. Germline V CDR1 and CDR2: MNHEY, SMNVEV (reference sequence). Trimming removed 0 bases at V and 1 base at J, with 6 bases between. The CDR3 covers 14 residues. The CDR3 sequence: CASSLSFPQETQYF. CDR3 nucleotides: TGTGCCAGCAGTTTATCGTTTCCCCAAGAGACCCAGTACTTC.

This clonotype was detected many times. The CDR3 nucleotides are TGTGCCAGCAGCCCCATCAGGACTAGCGGGAGTATCAACGAGCAGTACTTC. Its protein is CASSPIRTSGSINEQYF. The chain joins TRBV7-2 to TRBJ2-7; TRBD2 agrees at 13 bases. V trimming: 5 bases; J trimming: 5 bases; junction bases outside the gene matches: 12. This CDR3 has 17 residues. The V gene's germline CDR1 is SGHTA and CDR2 FQGNSA.

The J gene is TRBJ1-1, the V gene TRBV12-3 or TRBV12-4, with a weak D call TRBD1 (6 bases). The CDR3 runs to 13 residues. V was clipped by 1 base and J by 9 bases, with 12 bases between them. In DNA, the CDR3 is TGTGCCAGCAGTTTAGAGGCAGGGGCCCAAGCTTTCTTT. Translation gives CASSLEAGAQAFF.

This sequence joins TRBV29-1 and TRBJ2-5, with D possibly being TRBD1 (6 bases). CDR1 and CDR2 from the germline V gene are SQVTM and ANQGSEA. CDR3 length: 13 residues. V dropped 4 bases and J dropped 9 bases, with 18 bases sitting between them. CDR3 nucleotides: TGCAGCGTTGGAGGGGTGGGGGCTGTGGCCCAGTACTTC. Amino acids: CSVGGVGAVAQYF.

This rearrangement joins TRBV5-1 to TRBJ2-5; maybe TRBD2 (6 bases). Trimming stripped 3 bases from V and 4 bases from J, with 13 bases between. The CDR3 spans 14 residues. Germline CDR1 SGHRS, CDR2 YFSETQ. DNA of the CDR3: TGCGCCAGCAGCTGGTCTAGCGTAAGAGAGACCCAGTACTTC. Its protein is CASSWSSVRETQYF.

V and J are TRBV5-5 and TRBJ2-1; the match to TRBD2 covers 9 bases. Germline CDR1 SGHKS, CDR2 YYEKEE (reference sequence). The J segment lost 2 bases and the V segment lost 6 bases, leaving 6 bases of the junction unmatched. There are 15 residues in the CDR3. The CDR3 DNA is TGTGCCAGCACCGTTAGCGGGAGCGCCTACAATGAGCAGTTCTTC. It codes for CASTVSGSAYNEQFF. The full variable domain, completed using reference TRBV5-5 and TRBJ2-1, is DAGVTQSPTHLIKTRGQQVTLRCSPISGHKSVSWYQQVLGQGPQFIFQYYEKEERGRGNFPDRFSARQFPNYSSELNVNALLLGDSALYLCASTVSGSAYNEQFFGPGTRLTVL.

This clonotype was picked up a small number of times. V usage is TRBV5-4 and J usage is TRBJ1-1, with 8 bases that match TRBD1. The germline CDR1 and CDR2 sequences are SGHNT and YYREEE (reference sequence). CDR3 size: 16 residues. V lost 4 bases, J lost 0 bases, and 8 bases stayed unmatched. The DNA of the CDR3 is TGTGCCAGCAGCGTGGGACAGGCCCTAATGAACACTGAAGCTTTCTTT. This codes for CASSVGQALMNTEAFF.

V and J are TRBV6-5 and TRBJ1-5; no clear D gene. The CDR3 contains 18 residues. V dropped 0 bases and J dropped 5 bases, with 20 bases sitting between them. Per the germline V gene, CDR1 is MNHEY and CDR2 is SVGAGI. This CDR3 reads CASSYSPLAVHYDQPQHF. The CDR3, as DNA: TGTGCCAGCAGTTACTCGCCGTTAGCGGTCCACTACGATCAGCCCCAGCATTTT.

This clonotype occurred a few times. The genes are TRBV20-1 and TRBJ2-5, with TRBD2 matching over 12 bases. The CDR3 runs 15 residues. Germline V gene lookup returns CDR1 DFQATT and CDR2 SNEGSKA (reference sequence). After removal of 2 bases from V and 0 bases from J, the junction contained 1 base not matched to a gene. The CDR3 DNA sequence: TGCAGTGCTAGACTAGCGGGAGGGAACCAAGAGACCCAGTACTTC. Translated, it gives CSARLAGGNQETQYF.